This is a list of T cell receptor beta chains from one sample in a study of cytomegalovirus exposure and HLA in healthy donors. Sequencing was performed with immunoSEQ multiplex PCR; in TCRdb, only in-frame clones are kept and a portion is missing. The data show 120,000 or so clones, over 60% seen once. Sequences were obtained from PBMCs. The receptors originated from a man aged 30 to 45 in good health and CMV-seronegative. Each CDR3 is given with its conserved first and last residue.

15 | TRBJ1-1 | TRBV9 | CASSVVPGGNTEAFF
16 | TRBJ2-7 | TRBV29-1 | CSVAGLAGGSRYEQYF
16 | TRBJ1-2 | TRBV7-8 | CASSTLGTASSRGYTF
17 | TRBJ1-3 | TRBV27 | CASSFLAPGTSGNTIYF
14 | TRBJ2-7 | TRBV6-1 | CASKGTGSLYEQYF
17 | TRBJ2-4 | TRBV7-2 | CASSSYRVGTEKNIQYF
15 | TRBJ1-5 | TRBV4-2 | CASSQVEGGNQPQHF
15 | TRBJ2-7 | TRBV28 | CASSPTRRQAYEQYF
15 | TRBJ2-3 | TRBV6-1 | CASPSGQGNTDTQYF
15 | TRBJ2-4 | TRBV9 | CASSVKAGAKNIQYF
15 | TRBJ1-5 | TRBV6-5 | CASSYSTASNQPQHF
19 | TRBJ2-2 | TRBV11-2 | CASSLVNPWLATNTGELFF
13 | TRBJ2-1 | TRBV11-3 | CASSLATYNEQFF
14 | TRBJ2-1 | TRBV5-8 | CASSEGRGFDEQFF
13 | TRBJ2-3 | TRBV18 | CASSPQSTDTQYF
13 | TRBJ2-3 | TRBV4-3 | CASSQDRLNTQYF
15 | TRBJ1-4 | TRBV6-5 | CASSSSDRGPEKLFF
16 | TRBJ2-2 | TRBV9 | CASSPSSGVNTGELFF
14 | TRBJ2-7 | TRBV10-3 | CAIRPTGSSYEQYF
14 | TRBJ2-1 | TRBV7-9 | CASSFLAGGNEQFF
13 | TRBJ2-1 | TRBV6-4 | CASSDSDNNEQFF
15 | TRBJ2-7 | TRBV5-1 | CASSLEYGKGYEQYF
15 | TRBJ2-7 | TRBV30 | CAWSRVAGVSYEQYF
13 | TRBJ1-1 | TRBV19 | CASSMDWNTEAFF
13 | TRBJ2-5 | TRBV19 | CASSIGVRETQYF
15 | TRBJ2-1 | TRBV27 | CASSLWGGVDNEQFF
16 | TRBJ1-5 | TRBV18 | CASSPPTPDSNQPQHF
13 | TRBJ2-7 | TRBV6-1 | CASRLAITYEQYF